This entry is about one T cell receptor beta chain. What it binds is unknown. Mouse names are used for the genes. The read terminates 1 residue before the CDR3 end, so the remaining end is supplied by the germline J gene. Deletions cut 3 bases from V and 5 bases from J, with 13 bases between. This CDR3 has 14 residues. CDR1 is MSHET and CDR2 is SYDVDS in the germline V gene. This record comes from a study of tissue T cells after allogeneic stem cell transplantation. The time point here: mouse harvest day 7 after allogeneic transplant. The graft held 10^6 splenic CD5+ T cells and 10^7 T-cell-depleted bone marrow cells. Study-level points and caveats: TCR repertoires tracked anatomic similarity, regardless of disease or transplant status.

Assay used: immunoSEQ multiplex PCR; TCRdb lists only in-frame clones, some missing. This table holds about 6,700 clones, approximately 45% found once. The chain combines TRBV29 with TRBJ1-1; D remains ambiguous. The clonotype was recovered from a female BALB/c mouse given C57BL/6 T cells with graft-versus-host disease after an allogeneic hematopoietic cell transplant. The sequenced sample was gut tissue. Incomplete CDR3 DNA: TGTGCTAGCAGTTTTCGACAAGGACGTACAGAAGTCTTC. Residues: CASSFRQGRTEVF. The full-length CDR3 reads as CASSFRQGRTEVFF.